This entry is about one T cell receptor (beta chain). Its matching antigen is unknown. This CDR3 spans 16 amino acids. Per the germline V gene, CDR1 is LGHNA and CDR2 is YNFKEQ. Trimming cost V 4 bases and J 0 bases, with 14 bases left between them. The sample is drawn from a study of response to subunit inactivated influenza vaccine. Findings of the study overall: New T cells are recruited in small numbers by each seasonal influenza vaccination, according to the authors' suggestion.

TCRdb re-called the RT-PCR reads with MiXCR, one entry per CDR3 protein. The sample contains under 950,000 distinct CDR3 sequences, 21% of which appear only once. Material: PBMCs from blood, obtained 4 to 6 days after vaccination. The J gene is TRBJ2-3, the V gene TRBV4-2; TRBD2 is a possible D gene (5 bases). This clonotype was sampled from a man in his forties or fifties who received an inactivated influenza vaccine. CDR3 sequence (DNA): TGTGCCAGCAGCCCGAGGACGGACTCTAGCACAGATACGCAGTATTTT. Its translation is CASSPRTDSSTDTQYF.